A single sample is the source of the 9 T cell receptor beta chains below, sequenced in a study of identical twins (dated by TCRdb to 2015 to 2016). Receptors were amplified or captured by 5' RACE. The data were produced on an Illumina HiSeq 2000. The public reads were run again by TCRdb, first through fastp at Q25 and then through MiXCR, and only productive beta chains were kept. All rows with the same CDR3 protein become a single entry with the most common DNA and genes. This sample lists 350,000 to 450,000 distinct CDR3 sequences; approximately 17% were detected once. The biggest ten clones account for around 10% of the sample. Source material: naive T cells sorted from blood. The sample's cell subset or site, from its label and the paper: cells isolated with a human naive T-cell isolation kit. The source of these receptors is a man aged 50 to 60 in good health.

V and J are TRBV29-1 and TRBJ2-1; possibly TRBD2 for D (5 bases). The CDR3 spans 12 residues. Germline CDR1 is SQVTM and CDR2 is ANQGSEA. V shed 4 bases and J shed 7 bases, with 11 bases lying between them. As DNA, the CDR3 is TGCAGCGTTGGAGGTCGGGGTAATGAGCAGTTCTTC. It translates to CSVGGRGNEQFF.

This clonotype was seen only once. The chain uses TRBV14 and TRBJ2-3; 8 positions match TRBD2. This CDR3 spans 16 amino acids. Germline V lookup: CDR1 SGHDN, CDR2 FVKESK. Trimming took 1 base from V and 0 from J; bases not matched to a gene: 3. CDR3: CASSQVAGSSTDTQYF. As DNA, the CDR3 is TGTGCCAGCAGCCAAGTAGCGGGGTCGAGCACAGATACGCAGTATTTT.

The chain uses TRBV7-8 and TRBJ2-7, with TRBD2 as a possible D gene (5 bases). The CDR3 sequence is 14 residues long. Germline V gives CDR1 SGHVS, CDR2 FQNEAQ. V lost 2 bases and J lost 5, with 13 bases in between. CDR3 nucleotides: TGTGCCAGCAGCTTATACAGACGGCGGGACGAGCAGTACTTC. As protein: CASSLYRRRDEQYF.

This clonotype was recorded once. The V gene is TRBV19, the J gene TRBJ2-2; possibly TRBD1 or TRBD2 for D (5 bases each). The CDR3 spans 15 residues. Germline V gene data show CDR1 as LNHDA and CDR2 as SQIVND (reference sequence). The ends were cut back, 9 bases at V and 2 bases at J, with 16 bases in the middle. CDR3 loop: CASRTGPTNTGELFF. CDR3 bases: TGTGCCAGCCGGACGGGACCTACCAACACCGGGGAGCTGTTTTTT.

This clonotype was observed at least ten times. The chain links TRBV4-3 to TRBJ2-7, with TRBD2 matching 7 bases. With V trimmed by 3 bases and J by 7 bases, 15 bases remained unmatched. This CDR3 is built from 16 residues. Germline CDR1 reads LGHNA; CDR2 reads YSLEER. Here the CDR3 DNA reads TGCGCCAGCAGCCAGAACCGGGACGGCGGACTAGGAGAGCAGTACTTC. Translating gives CASSQNRDGGLGEQYF.

This chain uses TRBV20-1 with TRBJ2-1; 7 bases are a match to TRBD1. Germline values: CDR1 DFQATT, CDR2 SNEGSKA (reference sequence). This CDR3 spans 14 amino acids. V trimming: 4 bases; J trimming: 4 bases; junction bases outside the gene matches: 7. The CDR3 here is CSATGQAGYNEQFF. The DNA for the CDR3 is TGCAGTGCTACAGGACAGGCAGGGTACAATGAGCAGTTCTTC.

This clonotype has only a few counts. CDR3 nucleotide sequence: TGTGCCAGCAGTCCCCTTAATTTAGCGGGATCCACAGATACGCAGTATTTT. It specifies CASSPLNLAGSTDTQYF. This sequence joins TRBV28 and TRBJ2-3; 8 nucleotides match TRBD2. This CDR3 comprises 17 residues. J lost 2 bases, V lost 5 bases, and 12 bases had no gene match. Germline V CDR1 and CDR2: MDHEN, SYDVKM.

V is TRBV6-2 or TRBV6-3 and J is TRBJ2-1; D is ambiguous. CDR3 size: 15 residues. Germline CDR1 and CDR2: MNHEY and SVGEGT. V lost 6 bases and J 4 bases, leaving 16 bases between the germline ends. The CDR3 region is CASRPGTTTYNEQFF. The CDR3 nucleotides are TGTGCCAGCAGACCCGGAACAACCACATACAATGAGCAGTTCTTC.

This clonotype has ten or more counts. The chain uses TRBV20-1 and TRBJ2-7; D is unclear. V lost 4 bases, J lost 2 bases, and 15 bases lay in between. The CDR3 covers 14 residues. CDR1 and CDR2 (germline): DFQATT, SNEGSKA (reference sequence). The CDR3 DNA sequence: TGCAGTGCTAATATATTTACGGGTACCTACGAGCAGTACTTC. It codes for CSANIFTGTYEQYF.